This T cell receptor beta chain is from a study of CD8 T cells in ankylosing spondylitis. Study-level points and caveats: Certain motif variants had earlier been reported in reactive arthritis synovial fluid and blood. In ankylosing spondylitis blood, a motif of roughly 8 highly homologous TCR beta variants appeared characteristic. Reported data indicate significant enrichment of disease-linked clones within matched ankylosing spondylitis synovial fluid.

This clonotype was observed many times. The antigen is unknown. The junction had 3 bases not matched to a gene; V was cut back by 0 bases and J by 4 bases. The CDR3 has 15 residues. Germline V gives CDR1 SGHRS, CDR2 YFSETQ. Scientists made TCR beta libraries using quantitative 5'-RACE with molecular barcodes. TCRdb processed the 5' RACE reads anew with MiXCR; each CDR3 protein has one entry. The table has 100,000 to 150,000 distinct CDR3 sequences, 6% to 8.5% seen once. This sequence originates from a male donor with ankylosing spondylitis or in good health (not recorded which). Sequencing input: blood, either unsorted or a sorted T cell fraction (not recorded which). The chain uses TRBV5-1 and TRBJ2-3, with 9 bases aligning to TRBD1. CDR3: CASSLGDRESDTQYF. The CDR3 nucleotides read TGCGCCAGCAGCTTGGGGGACAGGGAATCAGATACGCAGTATTTT.